The source of this T cell receptor (beta chain) is a study of T-cell reconstitution after alpha-beta-depleted transplantation in children. Overall study results and limits: The study traced high day-60 TCRbeta diversity in some patients to surviving recipient T cells and thymic progenitors. T-cell counts and diversity were attributed mostly to newly produced T cells one year after transplant. As was reported, about two months after transplant, alpha-beta T cells came from several hundred expanded graft clones.

It was with unique molecular identifiers that the TCRbeta library was prepared. TCRdb processed the PCR reads anew with MiXCR; each CDR3 protein has one entry. The repertoire holds about 300,000 distinct CDR3 sequences, with about 9.5% as singletons. V was cut by 4 bases and J by 2 bases, with 10 bases left in between. The CDR3 extends over 14 amino acids. Germline V gives CDR1 LGHDT, CDR2 YNNKEL (reference sequence). Ten or more counts support this clonotype. What it binds is unknown. The starting material was PBMCs, obtained before TCRalphabeta/CD19-depleted stem cell transplant. The genes are TRBV3-1 and TRBJ2-3; D remains unclear. The clonotype was recovered from a boy under two years old with acute myeloid leukemia, due to receive a stem cell transplant. The CDR3 loop is CASSPPGDTDTQYF. CDR3 bases: TGTGCCAGCAGCCCACCCGGCGACACAGATACGCAGTATTTT.